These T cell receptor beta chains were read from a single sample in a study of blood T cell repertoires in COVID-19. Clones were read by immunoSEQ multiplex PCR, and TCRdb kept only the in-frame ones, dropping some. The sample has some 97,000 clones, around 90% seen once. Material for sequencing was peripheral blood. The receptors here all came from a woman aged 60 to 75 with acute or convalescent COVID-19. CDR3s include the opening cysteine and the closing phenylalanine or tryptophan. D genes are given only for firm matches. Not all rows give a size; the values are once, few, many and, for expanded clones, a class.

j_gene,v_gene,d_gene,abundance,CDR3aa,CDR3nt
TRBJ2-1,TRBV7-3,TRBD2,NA,CASSLGTSGRPEQFF,TGTGCCAGCAGCTTGGGGACTAGCGGGAGACCCGAGCAGTTCTTC
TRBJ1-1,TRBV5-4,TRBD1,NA,CASKLDPGTGGTEAFF,TGTGCCAGCAAACTTGACCCCGGGACAGGGGGCACTGAAGCTTTCTTT
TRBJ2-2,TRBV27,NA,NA,CASSFGLRGTGELFF,TGTGCCAGCAGTTTCGGACTCCGAGGGACCGGGGAGCTGTTTTTT
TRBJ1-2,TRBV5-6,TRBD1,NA,CASRRQGGYGYTF,TGTGCCAGCAGACGACAGGGCGGCTATGGCTACACCTTC
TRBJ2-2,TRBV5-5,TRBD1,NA,CASSLRTGSNTGELFF,TGTGCCAGCAGCTTGAGGACAGGGTCAAACACCGGGGAGCTGTTTTTT
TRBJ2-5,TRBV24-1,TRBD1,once,CATAMAGGKETQYF,TGTGCCACCGCGATGGCAGGGGGTAAAGAGACCCAGTACTTC
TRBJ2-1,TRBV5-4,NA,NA,CASSSWPDGNEQFF,TGTGCCAGCAGCTCCTGGCCCGATGGCAATGAGCAGTTCTTC
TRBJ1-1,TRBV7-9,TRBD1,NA,CASSFGAGQPNTEAFF,TGTGCCAGCAGCTTTGGGGCGGGACAGCCAAACACTGAAGCTTTCTTT
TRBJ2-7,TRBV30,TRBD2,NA,CAWSGTSGIYEQYF,TGTGCCTGGAGTGGGACTAGCGGGATCTACGAGCAGTACTTC
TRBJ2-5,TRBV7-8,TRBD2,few,CASSLYGRAQETQYF,TGTGCCAGCAGCTTATACGGGAGGGCTCAAGAGACCCAGTACTTC
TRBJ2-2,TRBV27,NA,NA,CASSLEGRFTGELFF,TGTGCCAGCAGTTTGGAGGGACGTTTCACCGGGGAGCTGTTTTTT
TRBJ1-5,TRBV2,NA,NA,CASSPGFYQPQHF,TGTGCCAGCAGTCCCGGGTTCTATCAGCCCCAGCATTTT
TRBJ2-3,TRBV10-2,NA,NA,CASSGGSPGDTQYF,TGCGCCAGCAGCGGAGGGAGTCCGGGAGATACGCAGTATTTT
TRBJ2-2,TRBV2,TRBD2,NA,CASSEYLAGTGELFF,TGTGCCAGCAGTGAATACCTAGCGGGGACCGGGGAGCTGTTTTTT
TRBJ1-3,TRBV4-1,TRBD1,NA,CASSRQGETGNTIYF,TGCGCCAGCAGCCGACAGGGTGAGACTGGAAACACCATATATTTT
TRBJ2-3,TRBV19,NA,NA,CASSSGGNTDTQYF,TGTGCCAGTAGTAGCGGCGGAAACACAGATACGCAGTATTTT
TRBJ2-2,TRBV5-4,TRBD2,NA,CASSLSGRLYTGELFF,TGTGCCAGCAGCTTGAGCGGGAGGCTTTACACCGGGGAGCTGTTTTTT
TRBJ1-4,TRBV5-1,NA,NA,CASSLGLAKRGEKLFF,TGCGCCAGCAGCTTGGGGTTGGCCAAGCGAGGTGAAAAACTGTTTTTT
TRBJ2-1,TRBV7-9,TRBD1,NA,CASWGQDSGDNEQFF,TGTGCCAGCTGGGGACAGGACTCGGGGGACAATGAGCAGTTCTTC
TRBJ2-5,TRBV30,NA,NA,CAWSSPWTGGETQYF,TGTGCCTGGAGTTCACCTTGGACAGGAGGGGAGACCCAGTACTTC
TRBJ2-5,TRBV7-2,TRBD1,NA,CASSPTRTGKETQYF,TGTGCCAGCAGCCCAACTCGGACAGGGAAAGAGACCCAGTACTTC
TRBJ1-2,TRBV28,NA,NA,CASSFPTGNYGYTF,TGTGCCAGCAGTTTTCCCACAGGGAACTATGGCTACACCTTC
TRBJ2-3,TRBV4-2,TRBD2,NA,CASSRRTSGKEDTQYF,TGTGCCAGCAGCCGTAGGACTAGCGGGAAGGAGGATACGCAGTATTTT
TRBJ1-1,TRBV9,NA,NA,CASSRGLGTEAFF,TGTGCCAGCAGCAGGGGGTTAGGCACTGAAGCTTTCTTT
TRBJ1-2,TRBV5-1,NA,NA,CASSKIAGDYGYTF,TGCGCCAGCAGTAAGATAGCGGGGGACTATGGCTACACCTTC
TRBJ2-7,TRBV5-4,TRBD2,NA,CASSLTSGTYEQYF,TGTGCCAGCAGCCTAACTAGCGGGACTTACGAGCAGTACTTC
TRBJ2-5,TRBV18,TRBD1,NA,CASSPLGTANQETQYF,TGTGCCAGCTCACCACTCGGGACAGCGAACCAAGAGACCCAGTACTTC
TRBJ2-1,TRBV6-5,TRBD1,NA,CASSPGQGIAEQFF,TGTGCCAGCAGTCCCGGACAGGGGATCGCTGAGCAGTTCTTC
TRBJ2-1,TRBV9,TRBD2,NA,CASSVVSSGTYNEQFF,TGTGCCAGCAGCGTAGTTTCGAGCGGGACCTACAATGAGCAGTTCTTC
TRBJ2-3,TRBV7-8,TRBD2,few,CASRDLAGGRRGTDTQYF,TGTGCCAGCAGAGATCTAGCGGGAGGGCGGAGAGGCACAGATACGCAGTATTTT
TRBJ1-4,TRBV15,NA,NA,CATSRDNLSNEKLFF,TGTGCCACCAGCAGAGACAACTTGTCGAATGAAAAACTGTTTTTT
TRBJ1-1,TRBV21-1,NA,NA,CASSNTFQGGRTEAFF,TGTGCCAGCAGCAACACCTTCCAGGGAGGACGCACTGAAGCTTTCTTT
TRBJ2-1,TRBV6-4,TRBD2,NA,CASSLGRTSGHNEQFF,TGTGCCAGCAGCCTAGGCCGGACTAGCGGACACAATGAGCAGTTCTTC
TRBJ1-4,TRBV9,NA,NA,CASSVGADFEKLFF,TGTGCCAGCAGCGTAGGGGCAGATTTTGAAAAACTGTTTTTT
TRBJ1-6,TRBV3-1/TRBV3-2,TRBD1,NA,CASSQVDRGLSPLHF,TGTGCCAGCAGCCAGGTGGACAGGGGGCTCTCACCCCTCCACTTT
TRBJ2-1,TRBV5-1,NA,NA,CASRPGDNEQFF,TGCGCCAGCCGCCCGGGGGACAATGAGCAGTTCTTC
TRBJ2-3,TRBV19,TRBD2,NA,CASSGLAGFTDTQYF,TGTGCCAGTAGCGGACTAGCGGGCTTCACAGATACGCAGTATTTT
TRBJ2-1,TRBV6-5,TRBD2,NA,CASRTSGRAYNEQFF,TGTGCCAGCAGGACTAGCGGTAGAGCCTACAATGAGCAGTTCTTC
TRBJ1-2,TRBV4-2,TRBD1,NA,CASSQDRGTVNYGYTF,TGTGCCAGCAGCCAAGACAGGGGGACAGTAAACTATGGCTACACCTTC
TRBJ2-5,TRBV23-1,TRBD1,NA,CASSLKRPPTGAETQYF,TGCGCCAGCAGTCTCAAACGCCCCCCGACAGGGGCGGAGACCCAGTACTTC
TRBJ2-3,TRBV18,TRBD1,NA,CASSPSLTGTDTQYF,TGTGCCAGCTCACCCTCTTTGACAGGGACAGATACGCAGTATTTT
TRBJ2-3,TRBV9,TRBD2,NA,CASSVGGTSGRHTQYF,TGTGCCAGCAGCGTAGGAGGAACTAGCGGGAGACATACGCAGTATTTT
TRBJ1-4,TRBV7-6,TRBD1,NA,CASSFRSPGQNEKLFF,TGTGCCAGCAGCTTCCGATCCCCGGGACAGAATGAAAAACTGTTTTTT
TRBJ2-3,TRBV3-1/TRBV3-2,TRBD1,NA,CASSPEITGGADTQYF,TGTGCCAGCAGCCCAGAGATTACAGGGGGAGCAGATACGCAGTATTTT
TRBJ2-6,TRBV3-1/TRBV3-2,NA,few,CASSYFLRGNPTSGANVLTF,TGTGCCAGCAGTTACTTCCTCCGGGGGAACCCGACCTCTGGGGCCAACGTCCTGACTTTC
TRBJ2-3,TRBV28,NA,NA,CASVQRRTDTQYF,TGTGCCAGCGTGCAGCGGCGCACAGATACGCAGTATTTT
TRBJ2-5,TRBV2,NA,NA,CASSTLETQYF,TGTGCCAGCAGTACTCTGGAGACCCAGTACTTC
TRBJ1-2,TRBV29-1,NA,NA,CSVEGRYYGYTF,TGCAGCGTTGAAGGGCGGTACTATGGCTACACCTTC
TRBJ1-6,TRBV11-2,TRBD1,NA,CASSLPRAGGEPLHF,TGTGCCAGCAGCCTCCCGAGGGCAGGGGGAGAACCCCTCCACTTT
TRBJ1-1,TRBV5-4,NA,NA,CASSPAGGAGAFF,TGTGCCAGCAGCCCGGCGGGGGGCGCGGGAGCTTTCTTT
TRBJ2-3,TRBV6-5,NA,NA,CASSPLMDTQYF,TGTGCCAGCAGCCCCCTAATGGATACGCAGTATTTT
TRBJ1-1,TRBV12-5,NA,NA,CASGVGRNTEAFF,TGTGCTAGTGGGGTGGGCAGGAACACTGAAGCTTTCTTT
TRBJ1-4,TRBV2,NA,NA,CASSAREANEKLFF,TGTGCCAGCAGTGCCAGGGAAGCTAATGAAAAACTGTTTTTT
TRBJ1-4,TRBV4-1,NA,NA,CASSQDRLPEKLFF,TGCGCCAGCAGCCAAGACAGGTTGCCCGAAAAACTGTTTTTT
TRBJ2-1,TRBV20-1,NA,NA,CSASLGLHYNEQFF,TGCAGTGCTAGTTTAGGACTCCACTACAATGAGCAGTTCTTC
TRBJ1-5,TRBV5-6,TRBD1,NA,CASISGRDRGQPQHF,TGTGCCAGCATCTCCGGCCGGGACAGGGGTCAGCCCCAGCATTTT